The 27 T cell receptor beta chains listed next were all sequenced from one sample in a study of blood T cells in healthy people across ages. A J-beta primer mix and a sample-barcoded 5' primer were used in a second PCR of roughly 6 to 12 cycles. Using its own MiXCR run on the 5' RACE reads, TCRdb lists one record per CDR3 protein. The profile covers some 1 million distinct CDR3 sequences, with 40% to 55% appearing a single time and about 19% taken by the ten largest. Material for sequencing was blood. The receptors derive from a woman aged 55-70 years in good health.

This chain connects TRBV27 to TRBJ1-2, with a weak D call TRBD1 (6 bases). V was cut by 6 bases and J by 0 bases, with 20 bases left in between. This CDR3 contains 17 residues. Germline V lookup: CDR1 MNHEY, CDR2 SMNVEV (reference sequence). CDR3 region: CASSRYYRETTNYGYTF. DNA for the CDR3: TGTGCCAGCAGCAGATACTACAGGGAGACCACTAACTATGGCTACACCTTC.

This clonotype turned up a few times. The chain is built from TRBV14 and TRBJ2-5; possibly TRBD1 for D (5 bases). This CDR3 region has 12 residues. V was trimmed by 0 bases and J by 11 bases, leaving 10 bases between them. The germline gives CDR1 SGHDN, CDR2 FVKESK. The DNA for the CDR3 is TGTGCCAGCAGCCAAGATCGCCGACAGCAGTACTTC. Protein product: CASSQDRRQQYF.

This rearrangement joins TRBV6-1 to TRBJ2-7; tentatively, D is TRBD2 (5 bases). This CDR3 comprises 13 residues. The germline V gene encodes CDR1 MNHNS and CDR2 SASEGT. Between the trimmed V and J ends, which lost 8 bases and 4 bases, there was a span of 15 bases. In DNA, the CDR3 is TGTGCCAGCTCGTTAATGGACTGGTACGAGCAGTACTTC. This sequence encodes CASSLMDWYEQYF.

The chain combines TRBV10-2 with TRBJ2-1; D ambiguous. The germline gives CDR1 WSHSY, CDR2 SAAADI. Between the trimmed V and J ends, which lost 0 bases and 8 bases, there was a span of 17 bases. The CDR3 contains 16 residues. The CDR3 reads CASSESETWAGDEQFF. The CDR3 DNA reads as TGCGCCAGCAGTGAGTCTGAGACTTGGGCAGGAGATGAGCAGTTCTTC.

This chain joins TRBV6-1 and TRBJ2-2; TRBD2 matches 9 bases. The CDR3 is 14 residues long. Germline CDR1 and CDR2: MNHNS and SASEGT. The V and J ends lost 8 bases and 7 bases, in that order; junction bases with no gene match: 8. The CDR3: CASSELAGFGELFF. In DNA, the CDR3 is TGTGCCAGCTCGGAGCTAGCGGGATTCGGGGAGCTGTTTTTT.

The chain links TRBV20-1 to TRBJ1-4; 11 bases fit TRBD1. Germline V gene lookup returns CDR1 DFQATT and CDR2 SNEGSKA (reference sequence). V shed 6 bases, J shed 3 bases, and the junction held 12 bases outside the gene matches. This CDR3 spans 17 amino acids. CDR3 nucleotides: TGCAGTGCCATAAATAAGGACAGGGGGCCGGCTAATGAAAAACTGTTTTTT. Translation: CSAINKDRGPANEKLFF.

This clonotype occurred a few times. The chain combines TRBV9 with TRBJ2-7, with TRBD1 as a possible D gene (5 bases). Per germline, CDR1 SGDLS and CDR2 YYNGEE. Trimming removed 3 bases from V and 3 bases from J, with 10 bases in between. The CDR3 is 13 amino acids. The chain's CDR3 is CASSGTSNYEQYF. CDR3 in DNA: TGTGCCAGCAGCGGGACAAGTAACTACGAGCAGTACTTC.

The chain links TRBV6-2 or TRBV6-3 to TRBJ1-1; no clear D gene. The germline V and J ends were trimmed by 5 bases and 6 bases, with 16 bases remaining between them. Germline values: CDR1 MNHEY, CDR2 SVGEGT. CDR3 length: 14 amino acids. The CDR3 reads CASSRSGSVAEAFF. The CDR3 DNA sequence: TGTGCCAGCAGTCGCTCGGGGTCCGTCGCTGAAGCTTTCTTT.

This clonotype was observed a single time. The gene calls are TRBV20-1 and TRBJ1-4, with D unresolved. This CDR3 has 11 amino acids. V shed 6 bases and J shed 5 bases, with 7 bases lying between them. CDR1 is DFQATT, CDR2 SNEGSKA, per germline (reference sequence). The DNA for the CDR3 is TGCAGTGCCACAATAAATGAAAAACTGTTTTTT. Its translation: CSATINEKLFF.

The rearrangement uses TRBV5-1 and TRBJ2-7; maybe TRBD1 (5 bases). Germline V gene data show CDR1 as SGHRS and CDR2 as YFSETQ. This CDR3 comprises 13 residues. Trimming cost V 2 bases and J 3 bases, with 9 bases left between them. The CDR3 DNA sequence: TGCGCCAGCAGCTTACAGCAGGGCTACGAGCAGTACTTC. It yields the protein CASSLQQGYEQYF.

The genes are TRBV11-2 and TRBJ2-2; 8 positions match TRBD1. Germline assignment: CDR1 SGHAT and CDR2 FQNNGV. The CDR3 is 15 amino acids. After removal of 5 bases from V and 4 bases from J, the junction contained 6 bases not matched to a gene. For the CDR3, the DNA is TGTGCCAGCAGCCCGGACAGGGTGGGCACCGGGGAGCTGTTTTTT. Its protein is CASSPDRVGTGELFF.

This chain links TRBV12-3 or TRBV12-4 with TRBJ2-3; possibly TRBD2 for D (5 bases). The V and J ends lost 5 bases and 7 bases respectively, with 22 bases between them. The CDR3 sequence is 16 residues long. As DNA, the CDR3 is TGTGCCAGCAGTGACCCCCGGGTCGGGATAGTGAATACGCAGTATTTT. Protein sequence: CASSDPRVGIVNTQYF.

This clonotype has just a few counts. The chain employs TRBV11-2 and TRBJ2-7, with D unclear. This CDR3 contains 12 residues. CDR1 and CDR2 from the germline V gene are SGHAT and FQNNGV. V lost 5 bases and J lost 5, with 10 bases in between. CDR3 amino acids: CASSPRPHEQYF. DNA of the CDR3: TGTGCCAGCAGCCCGCGTCCCCACGAGCAGTACTTC.

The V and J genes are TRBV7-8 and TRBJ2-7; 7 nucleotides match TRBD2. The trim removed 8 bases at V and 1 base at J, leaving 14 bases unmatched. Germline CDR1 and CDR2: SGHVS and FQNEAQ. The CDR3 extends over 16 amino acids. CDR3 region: CASGVNGLVVSYEQYF. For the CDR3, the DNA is TGTGCCAGCGGCGTAAACGGACTAGTGGTTTCCTACGAGCAGTACTTC.

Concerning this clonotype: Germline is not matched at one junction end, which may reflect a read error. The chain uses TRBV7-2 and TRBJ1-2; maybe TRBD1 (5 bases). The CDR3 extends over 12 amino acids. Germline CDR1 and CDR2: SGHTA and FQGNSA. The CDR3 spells CASPVRGYGYAF. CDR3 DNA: TGTGCCAGCCCAGTACGGGGGTATGGCTACGCCTTC.

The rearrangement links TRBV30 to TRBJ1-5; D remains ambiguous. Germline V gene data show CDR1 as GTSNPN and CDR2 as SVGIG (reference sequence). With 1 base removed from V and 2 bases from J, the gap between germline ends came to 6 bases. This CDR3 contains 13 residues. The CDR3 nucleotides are TGTGCCTGGAGTGAGAGGGGCAATCAGCCCCAGCATTTT. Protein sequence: CAWSERGNQPQHF.

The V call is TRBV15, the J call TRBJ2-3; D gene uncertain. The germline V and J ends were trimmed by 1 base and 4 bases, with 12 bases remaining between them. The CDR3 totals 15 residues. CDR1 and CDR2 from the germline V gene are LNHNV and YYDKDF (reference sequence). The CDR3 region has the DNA TGTGCCACCAGCAGAGGAGTCCTATGGGCAGATACGCAGTATTTT. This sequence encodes CATSRGVLWADTQYF. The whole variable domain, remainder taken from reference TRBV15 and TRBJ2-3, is DAMVIQNPRYQVTQFGKPVTLSCSQTLNHNVMYWYQQKSSQAPKLLFHYYDKDFNNEADTPDNFQSRRPNTSFCFLDIRSPGLGDTAMYLCATSRGVLWADTQYFGPGTRLTVL.

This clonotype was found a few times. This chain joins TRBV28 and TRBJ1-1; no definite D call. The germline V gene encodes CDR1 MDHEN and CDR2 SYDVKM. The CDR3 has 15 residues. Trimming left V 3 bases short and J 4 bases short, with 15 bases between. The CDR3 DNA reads TGTGCCAGCAGTTTTAAGCCGGGAGGCGGCACTGAAGCTTTCTTT. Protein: CASSFKPGGGTEAFF.

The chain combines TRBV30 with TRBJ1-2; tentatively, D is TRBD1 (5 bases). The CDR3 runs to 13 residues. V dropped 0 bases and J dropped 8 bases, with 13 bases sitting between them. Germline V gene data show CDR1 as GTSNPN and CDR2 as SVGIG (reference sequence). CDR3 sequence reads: CAWSVLGPGGYTF. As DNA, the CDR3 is TGTGCCTGGAGTGTCCTCGGCCCAGGGGGCTACACCTTC.

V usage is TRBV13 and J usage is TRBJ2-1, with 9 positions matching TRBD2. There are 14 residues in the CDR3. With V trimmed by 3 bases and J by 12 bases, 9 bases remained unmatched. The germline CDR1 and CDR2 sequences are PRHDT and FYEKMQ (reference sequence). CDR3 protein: CASSLGLAGTVQFF. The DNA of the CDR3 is TGTGCCAGCAGCTTGGGGCTAGCGGGAACGGTGCAGTTCTTC.

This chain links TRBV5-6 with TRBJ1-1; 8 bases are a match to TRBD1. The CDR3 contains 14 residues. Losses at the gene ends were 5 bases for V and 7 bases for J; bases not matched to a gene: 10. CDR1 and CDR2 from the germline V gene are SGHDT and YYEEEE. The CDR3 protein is CASRDGTGGNEAFF. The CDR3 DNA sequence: TGTGCCAGCAGGGACGGAACAGGGGGTAATGAAGCTTTCTTT.

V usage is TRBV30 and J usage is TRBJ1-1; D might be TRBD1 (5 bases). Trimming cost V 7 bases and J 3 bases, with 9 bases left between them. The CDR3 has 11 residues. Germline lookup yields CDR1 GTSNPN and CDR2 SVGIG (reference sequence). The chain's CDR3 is CASGGYTEAFF. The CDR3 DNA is TGTGCCTCGGGGGGGTACACTGAAGCTTTCTTT.

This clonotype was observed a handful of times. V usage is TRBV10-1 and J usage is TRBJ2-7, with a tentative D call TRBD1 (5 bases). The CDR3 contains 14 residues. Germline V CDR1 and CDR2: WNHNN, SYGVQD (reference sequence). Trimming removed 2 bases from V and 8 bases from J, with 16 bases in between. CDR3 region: CASSENRMATKQYF. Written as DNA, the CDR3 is TGCGCCAGCAGTGAGAACAGGATGGCTACGAAGCAGTACTTC.

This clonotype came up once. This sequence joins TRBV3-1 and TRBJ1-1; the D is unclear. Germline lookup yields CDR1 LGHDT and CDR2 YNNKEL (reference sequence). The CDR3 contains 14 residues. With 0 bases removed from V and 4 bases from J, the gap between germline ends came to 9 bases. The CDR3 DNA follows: TGTGCCAGCAGCCAAGATCCAGGAGGCACTGAAGCTTTCTTT. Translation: CASSQDPGGTEAFF.

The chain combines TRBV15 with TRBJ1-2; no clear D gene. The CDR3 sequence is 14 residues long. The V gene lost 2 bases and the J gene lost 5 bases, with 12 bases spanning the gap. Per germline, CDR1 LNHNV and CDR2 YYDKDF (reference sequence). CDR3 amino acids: CATSRPGGGYGYTF. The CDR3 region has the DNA TGTGCCACCAGCAGACCAGGAGGAGGGTATGGCTACACCTTC.

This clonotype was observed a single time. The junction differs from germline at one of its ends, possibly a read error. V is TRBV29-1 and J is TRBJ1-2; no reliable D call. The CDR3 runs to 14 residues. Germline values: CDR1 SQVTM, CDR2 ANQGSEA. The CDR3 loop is CSAEESIGYYGYTF. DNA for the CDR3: TGCAGCGCTGAAGAGAGTATAGGTTACTATGGCTACACCTTC.

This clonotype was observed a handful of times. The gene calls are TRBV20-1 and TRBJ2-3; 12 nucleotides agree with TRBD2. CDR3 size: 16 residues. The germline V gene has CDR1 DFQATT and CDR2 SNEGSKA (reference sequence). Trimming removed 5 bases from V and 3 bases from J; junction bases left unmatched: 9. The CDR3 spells CSAPTTGLAGTDTQYF. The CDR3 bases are TGCAGTGCTCCCACCACCGGACTAGCGGGAACAGATACGCAGTATTTT.